This T cell receptor (beta chain) was identified in a study of T cell responses to AZD1222 COVID-19 vaccine. This clone appeared a single time. The antigen is undetermined. Study-level points and caveats: There were mostly white British donors and more females than males, and clonal diversity was possibly underestimated.

Sequenced by immunoSEQ multiplex PCR; TCRdb stores in-frame clones only, minus some. The sample includes about 97,000 clones, roughly 88% of them seen just once. V dropped 8 bases and J dropped 0 bases, with 11 bases sitting between them. Germline CDR1 SGHTA, CDR2 FQGNSA. This CDR3 is 13 amino acids long. Sequenced material: peripheral blood, taken on day 0 of AZD1222 vaccination. This TCR was recovered from an adult in good health. V gene TRBV7-2 combines with J gene TRBJ2-7, with unresolved D. CDR3 DNA sequence: TGTGCCAGCGGCGGCAGTAGCTCCTACGAGCAGTACTTC. It yields the protein CASGGSSSYEQYF.